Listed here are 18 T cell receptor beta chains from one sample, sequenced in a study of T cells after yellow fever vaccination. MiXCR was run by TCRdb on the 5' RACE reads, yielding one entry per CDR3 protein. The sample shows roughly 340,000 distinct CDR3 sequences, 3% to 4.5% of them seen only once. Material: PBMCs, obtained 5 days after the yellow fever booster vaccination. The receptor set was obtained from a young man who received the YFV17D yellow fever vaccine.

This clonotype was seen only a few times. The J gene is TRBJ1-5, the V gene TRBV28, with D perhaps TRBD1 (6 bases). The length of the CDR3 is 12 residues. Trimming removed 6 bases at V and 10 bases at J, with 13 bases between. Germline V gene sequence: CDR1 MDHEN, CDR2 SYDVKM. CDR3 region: CASSWVGAPQHF. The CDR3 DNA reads TGTGCCAGCAGCTGGGTGGGGGCCCCCCAGCATTTT.

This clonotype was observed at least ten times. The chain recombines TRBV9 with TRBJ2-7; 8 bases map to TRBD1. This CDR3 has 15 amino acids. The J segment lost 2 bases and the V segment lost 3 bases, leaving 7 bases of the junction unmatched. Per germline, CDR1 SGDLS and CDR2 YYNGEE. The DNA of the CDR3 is TGTGCCAGCAGCGCACGACAGGGGACTGCCTACGAGCAGTACTTC. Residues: CASSARQGTAYEQYF.

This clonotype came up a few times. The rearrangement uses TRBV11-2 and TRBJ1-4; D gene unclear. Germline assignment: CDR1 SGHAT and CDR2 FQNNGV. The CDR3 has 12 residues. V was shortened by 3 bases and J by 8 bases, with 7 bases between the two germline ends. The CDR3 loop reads CASSFSREKLFF. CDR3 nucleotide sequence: TGTGCCAGCAGCTTCTCCCGGGAAAAACTGTTTTTT.

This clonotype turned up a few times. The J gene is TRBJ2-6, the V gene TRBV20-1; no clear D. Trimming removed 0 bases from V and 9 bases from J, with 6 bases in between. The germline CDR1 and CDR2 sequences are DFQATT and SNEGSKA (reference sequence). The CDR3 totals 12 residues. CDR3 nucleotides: TGCAGTGCTAGAGATCGGGTCAACGTCCTGACTTTC. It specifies CSARDRVNVLTF.

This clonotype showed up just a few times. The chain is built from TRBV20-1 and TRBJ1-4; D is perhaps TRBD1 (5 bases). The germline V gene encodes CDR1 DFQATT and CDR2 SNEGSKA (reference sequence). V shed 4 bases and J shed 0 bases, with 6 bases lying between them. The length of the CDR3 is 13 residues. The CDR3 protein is CSATGSTNEKLFF. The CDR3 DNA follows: TGCAGTGCTACAGGGTCAACTAATGAAAAACTGTTTTTT.

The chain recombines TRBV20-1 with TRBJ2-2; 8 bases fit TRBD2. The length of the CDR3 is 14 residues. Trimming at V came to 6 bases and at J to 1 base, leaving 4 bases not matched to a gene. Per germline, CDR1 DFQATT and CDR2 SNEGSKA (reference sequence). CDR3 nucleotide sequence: TGCAGTGCACACGGGGGGGTGAACACCGGGGAGCTGTTTTTT. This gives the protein CSAHGGVNTGELFF.

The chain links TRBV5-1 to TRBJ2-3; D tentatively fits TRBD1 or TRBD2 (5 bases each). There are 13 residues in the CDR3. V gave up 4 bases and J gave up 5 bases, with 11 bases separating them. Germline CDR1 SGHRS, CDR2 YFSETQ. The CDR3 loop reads CASSTPRGDTQYF. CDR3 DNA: TGCGCCAGCAGCACTCCGAGGGGAGATACGCAGTATTTT.

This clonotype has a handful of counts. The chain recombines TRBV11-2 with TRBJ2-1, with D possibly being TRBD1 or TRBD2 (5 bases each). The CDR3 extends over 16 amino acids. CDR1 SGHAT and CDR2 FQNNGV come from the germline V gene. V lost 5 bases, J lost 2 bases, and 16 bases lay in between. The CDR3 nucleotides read TGTGCCAGCAGCGCCCAGTCGGGGCCAGCCTACAATGAGCAGTTCTTC. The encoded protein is CASSAQSGPAYNEQFF.

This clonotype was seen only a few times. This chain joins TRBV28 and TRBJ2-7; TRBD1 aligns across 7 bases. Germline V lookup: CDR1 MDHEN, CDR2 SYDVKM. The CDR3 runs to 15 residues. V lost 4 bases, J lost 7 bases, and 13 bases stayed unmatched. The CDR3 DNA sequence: TGTGCCAGCAGTTCGAACTCCCGGGCAGGGGGTGAGCAGTACGTC. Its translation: CASSSNSRAGGEQYV.

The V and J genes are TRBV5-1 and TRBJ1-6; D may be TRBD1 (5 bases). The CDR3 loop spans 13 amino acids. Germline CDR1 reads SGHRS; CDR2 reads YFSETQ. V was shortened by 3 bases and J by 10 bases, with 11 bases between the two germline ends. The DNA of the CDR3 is TGCGCCAGCAGCTGGGACCTTGGCTCACCCCTCCACTTT. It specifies CASSWDLGSPLHF.

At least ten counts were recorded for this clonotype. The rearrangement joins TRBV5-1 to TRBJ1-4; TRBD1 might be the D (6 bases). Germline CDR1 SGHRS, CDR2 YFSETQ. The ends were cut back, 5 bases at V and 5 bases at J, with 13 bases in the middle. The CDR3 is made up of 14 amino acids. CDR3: CASSSDRQNEKLFF. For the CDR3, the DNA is TGCGCCAGCAGTTCGGACAGACAGAATGAAAAACTGTTTTTT. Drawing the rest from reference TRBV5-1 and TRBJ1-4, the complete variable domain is KAGVTQTPRYLIKTRGQQVTLSCSPISGHRSVSWYQQTPGQGLQFLFEYFSETQRNKGNFPGRFSGRQFSNSRSEMNVSTLELGDSALYLCASSSDRQNEKLFFGSGTQLSVL.

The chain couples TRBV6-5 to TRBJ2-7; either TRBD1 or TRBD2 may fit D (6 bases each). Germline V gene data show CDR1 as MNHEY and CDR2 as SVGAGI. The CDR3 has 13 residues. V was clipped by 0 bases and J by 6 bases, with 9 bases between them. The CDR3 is CASSYSRGAEQYV. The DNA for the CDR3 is TGTGCCAGCAGTTACTCGAGGGGGGCCGAGCAGTACGTC.

DNA for the CDR3: TGTGCCAGCAGTGCGACAAGTACTAATGAAAAACTGTTTTTT. As protein: CASSATSTNEKLFF. The rearrangement links TRBV25-1 to TRBJ1-4; the D is unclear. Germline V CDR1 and CDR2: MGHDK, SYGVNS. The CDR3 totals 14 residues. With 4 bases removed from V and 2 bases from J, the gap between germline ends came to 8 bases.

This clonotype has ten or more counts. CDR3 sequence (DNA): TGTGCCAGCTCACCCCGGGATACCTCCTACGAGCAGTACTTC. Amino acid sequence: CASSPRDTSYEQYF. V and J are TRBV18 and TRBJ2-7; possibly TRBD2 for D (5 bases). The V gene lost 3 bases and the J gene lost 0 bases, with 9 bases spanning the gap. The germline V gene encodes CDR1 KGHSH and CDR2 LQKENI. This CDR3 contains 14 residues.

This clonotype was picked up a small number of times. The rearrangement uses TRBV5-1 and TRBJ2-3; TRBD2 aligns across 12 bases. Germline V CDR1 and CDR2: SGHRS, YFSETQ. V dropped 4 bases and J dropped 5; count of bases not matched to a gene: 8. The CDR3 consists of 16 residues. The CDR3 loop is CASSLRTSGVEDTQYF. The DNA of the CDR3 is TGCGCCAGCAGCCTAAGGACTAGCGGGGTTGAAGATACGCAGTATTTT. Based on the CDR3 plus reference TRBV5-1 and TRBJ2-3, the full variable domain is KAGVTQTPRYLIKTRGQQVTLSCSPISGHRSVSWYQQTPGQGLQFLFEYFSETQRNKGNFPGRFSGRQFSNSRSEMNVSTLELGDSALYLCASSLRTSGVEDTQYFGPGTRLTVL.

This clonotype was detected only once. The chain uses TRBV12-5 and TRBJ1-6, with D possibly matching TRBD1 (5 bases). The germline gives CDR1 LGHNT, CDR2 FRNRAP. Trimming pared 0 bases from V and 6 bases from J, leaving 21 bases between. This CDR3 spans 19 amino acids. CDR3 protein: CASGLVRFTSGLSNSPLHF. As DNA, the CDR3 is TGTGCTAGTGGTTTGGTCCGATTCACTTCGGGACTGAGTAATTCACCCCTCCACTTT.

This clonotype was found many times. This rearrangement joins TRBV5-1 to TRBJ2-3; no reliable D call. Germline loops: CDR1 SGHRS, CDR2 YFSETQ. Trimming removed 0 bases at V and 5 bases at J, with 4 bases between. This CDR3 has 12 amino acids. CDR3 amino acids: CASSLEEDTQYF. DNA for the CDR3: TGCGCCAGCAGCTTGGAAGAAGATACGCAGTATTTT.

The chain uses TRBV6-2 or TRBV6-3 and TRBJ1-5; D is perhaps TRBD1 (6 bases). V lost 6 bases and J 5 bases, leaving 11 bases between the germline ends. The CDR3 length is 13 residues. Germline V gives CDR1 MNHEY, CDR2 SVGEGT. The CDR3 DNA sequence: TGTGCCAGCAGACAGGGAAGCGATCAGCCCCAGCATTTT. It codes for CASRQGSDQPQHF.